The entry that follows covers one T cell receptor beta chain sequence. Its antigen remains unknown. Thyroid surgery was preceded by no treatment in any patient. V trimming: 5 bases; J trimming: 3 bases; junction bases outside the gene matches: 1. Germline V CDR1 and CDR2: MRHNA, SNTAGT. The CDR3 loop spans 15 amino acids. This sample is drawn from a study of metastatic and nonmetastatic thyroid tumors. The overall study: Repertoire comparisons spanned blood and tumor or nodule tissue from malignant and benign thyroid patients.

Whole-study results and caveats: It was reported that TCR beta diversity was significantly higher in malignant thyroid tumors than benign nodules, in blood and tumor.

Authors' data handling: A classifier of distant metastasis in papillary thyroid cancer was built from CDR3 differences (across clinicopathological groups). TCRdb ran MiXCR on the PCR reads. These V and J calls rely on TCRdb rather than the paper's analysis. The table records over 50,000 clones, just under 30% of them present only once. The sequence was collected from a female donor with papillary thyroid cancer or a benign thyroid nodule (not recorded which). Some clones in this sample may be carry-over from other donors' samples. The genes are TRBV6-4 and TRBJ2-1; the match to TRBD2 covers 13 bases. The specimen was blood. The CDR3: CASSRTSGSYNEQFF. The CDR3 DNA is TGTGCCAGCAGTAGGACTAGCGGGAGCTACAATGAGCAGTTCTTC.